A selection of T cell receptor beta chains follows, all from one sample in a study of T cell repertoires in cytomegalovirus infection. In TCRdb, the reads were re-called with MiXCR into one record per CDR3 protein. The data show about half a million distinct CDR3 sequences, roughly a third seen once. Which antigens these TCRs recognize remains unknown. The material sequenced was cultured PBMCs, taken from culture after CMV antigen stimulation. Receptors originate from a human donor in good health (CMV status not recorded). Some clones in this sample may be carry-over from other donors' samples. Each CDR3 is given with its conserved first and last residue. D genes are given only for firm matches. A clone size is listed for some rows: how often the clone was seen (once, few, many), or a class if it is expanded.

CDR3 DNA: TGTGCCGCTGGGCAGGGGAATTCACCCCTCCACTTT; CDR3 protein: CAAGQGNSPLHF; V gene: TRBV6-2/TRBV6-3; J gene: TRBJ1-6; D gene: .; CDR3 length: 12; clone size: few
CDR3 DNA: TGTGCCAGTAGCGGTTTGGGCGACGTGAGGGGCTACACCTTC; CDR3 protein: CASSGLGDVRGYTF; V gene: TRBV19; J gene: TRBJ1-2; D gene: .; CDR3 length: 14; clone size: .
CDR3 DNA: TGTGCCAGCACCCTACAGGGGCACACTGAAGCTTTCTTT; CDR3 protein: CASTLQGHTEAFF; V gene: TRBV12-3/TRBV12-4; J gene: TRBJ1-1; D gene: TRBD1; CDR3 length: 13; clone size: many
CDR3 DNA: TGCGCCAGCAGCCAAGATGGGGGACGGACTAGGGAAAAACTGTTTTTT; CDR3 protein: CASSQDGGRTREKLFF; V gene: TRBV4-1; J gene: TRBJ1-4; D gene: .; CDR3 length: 16; clone size: .
CDR3 DNA: TGTGCCAGCAGCCGAACTACGGACACAGGCTACGAGCAGTACTTC; CDR3 protein: CASSRTTDTGYEQYF; V gene: TRBV7-2; J gene: TRBJ2-7; D gene: .; CDR3 length: 15; clone size: .
CDR3 DNA: TGTGCCAGCAGCCAAGAGAGGGACAGGGAATATGGCTACACCTTC; CDR3 protein: CASSQERDREYGYTF; V gene: TRBV4-1; J gene: TRBJ1-2; D gene: TRBD1; CDR3 length: 15; clone size: .
CDR3 DNA: TGTGCCAGCAGTAATACTCCCGGGACAGGGTTGCATGAGCAGTTCTTC; CDR3 protein: CASSNTPGTGLHEQFF; V gene: TRBV6-1; J gene: TRBJ2-1; D gene: TRBD1; CDR3 length: 16; clone size: .
CDR3 DNA: TGTGCCAGCAGCCCCCCCCTAGTATACAATGAGCAGTTCTTC; CDR3 protein: CASSPPLVYNEQFF; V gene: TRBV12-3/TRBV12-4; J gene: TRBJ2-1; D gene: .; CDR3 length: 14; clone size: few
CDR3 DNA: TGTGCCAGCAGTGGGTTGGTGGTGGTCTCCTACAATGAGCAGTTCTTC; CDR3 protein: CASSGLVVVSYNEQFF; V gene: TRBV6-1; J gene: TRBJ2-1; D gene: .; CDR3 length: 16; clone size: .
CDR3 DNA: TGTGCCAGCAGCTTAGGGATAGCGGGACTGGGGGAGCTGTTTTTT; CDR3 protein: CASSLGIAGLGELFF; V gene: TRBV7-2; J gene: TRBJ2-2; D gene: TRBD2; CDR3 length: 15; clone size: .
CDR3 DNA: TGTGCCAGCAGTTTGAGAGGACAATCCGCCTACAATGAGCAGTTCTTC; CDR3 protein: CASSLRGQSAYNEQFF; V gene: TRBV12-3/TRBV12-4; J gene: TRBJ2-1; D gene: .; CDR3 length: 16; clone size: few
CDR3 DNA: TGTGCCAGCAGCATAAAGGGGAGTGGGGAAAAACTGTTTTTT; CDR3 protein: CASSIKGSGEKLFF; V gene: TRBV7-9; J gene: TRBJ1-4; D gene: .; CDR3 length: 14; clone size: .
CDR3 DNA: TGTGCCAGCAGCCAAGATATAGGGGGAAGCGGGTGGTACAATGAGCAGTTCTTC; CDR3 protein: CASSQDIGGSGWYNEQFF; V gene: TRBV3-1; J gene: TRBJ2-1; D gene: .; CDR3 length: 18; clone size: .
CDR3 DNA: TGTGCCAGCAGCTTAGAAATCGGGAGCCGGGGGAGTGAGCAGTTCTTC; CDR3 protein: CASSLEIGSRGSEQFF; V gene: TRBV7-6; J gene: TRBJ2-1; D gene: .; CDR3 length: 16; clone size: .
CDR3 DNA: TGTGCCAGCAGCTTAGTTCCGGGAGGGTACACCGGGGAGCTGTTTTTT; CDR3 protein: CASSLVPGGYTGELFF; V gene: TRBV7-8; J gene: TRBJ2-2; D gene: TRBD2; CDR3 length: 16; clone size: .
CDR3 DNA: TGTGCCAGCAGCTTAGTGCGAGCGGCCAAAAACATTCAGTACTTC; CDR3 protein: CASSLVRAAKNIQYF; V gene: TRBV11-2; J gene: TRBJ2-4; D gene: .; CDR3 length: 15; clone size: .
CDR3 DNA: TGTGCCAGCAGCTCCGGAACGGGGGGACACTACACCGGGGAGCTGTTTTTT; CDR3 protein: CASSSGTGGHYTGELFF; V gene: TRBV7-8; J gene: TRBJ2-2; D gene: .; CDR3 length: 17; clone size: .
CDR3 DNA: TGCGCCAGCAGTCTCAGGGTCCCCTACAATGAGCAGTTCTTC; CDR3 protein: CASSLRVPYNEQFF; V gene: TRBV5-1; J gene: TRBJ2-1; D gene: .; CDR3 length: 14; clone size: .
CDR3 DNA: TGTGCCAGCAGCTTATGGGGACAATATAGCAATCAGCCCCAGCATTTT; CDR3 protein: CASSLWGQYSNQPQHF; V gene: TRBV7-2; J gene: TRBJ1-5; D gene: .; CDR3 length: 16; clone size: .
CDR3 DNA: TGTGCCAGCAGCTCCCGGCAGGGCGAGAGGGGCTACACCTTC; CDR3 protein: CASSSRQGERGYTF; V gene: TRBV7-8; J gene: TRBJ1-2; D gene: .; CDR3 length: 14; clone size: .
CDR3 DNA: TGTGCCATCAACACGGCGGGGGCGCAGCCTGGCGGCTACACCTTC; CDR3 protein: CAINTAGAQPGGYTF; V gene: TRBV10-3; J gene: TRBJ1-2; D gene: .; CDR3 length: 15; clone size: .
CDR3 DNA: TGTGCCAGCAGCCTCGGGACAGGGGGCGGCTACACCTTC; CDR3 protein: CASSLGTGGGYTF; V gene: TRBV28; J gene: TRBJ1-2; D gene: TRBD1; CDR3 length: 13; clone size: many
CDR3 DNA: TGTGCCAGCAGCCCCTTTGGACAGCCCTTGGCCACCGGGGAGCTGTTTTTT; CDR3 protein: CASSPFGQPLATGELFF; V gene: TRBV27; J gene: TRBJ2-2; D gene: .; CDR3 length: 17; clone size: .
CDR3 DNA: TGTGCCAGCAGCTTAGAGCCAGCGGGAGGGAGATACGAGCAGTACTTC; CDR3 protein: CASSLEPAGGRYEQYF; V gene: TRBV7-2; J gene: TRBJ2-7; D gene: TRBD2; CDR3 length: 16; clone size: many
CDR3 DNA: TGCAGTGCTAGACCCTTGCTAGCGGGTCTCCAAGAGACCCAGTACTTC; CDR3 protein: CSARPLLAGLQETQYF; V gene: TRBV20-1; J gene: TRBJ2-5; D gene: TRBD2; CDR3 length: 16; clone size: .
CDR3 DNA: TGTGCCAGCAGTGCGACAGGGGGTTTCACAGATACGCAGTATTTT; CDR3 protein: CASSATGGFTDTQYF; V gene: TRBV2; J gene: TRBJ2-3; D gene: TRBD1; CDR3 length: 15; clone size: .
CDR3 DNA: TGTGCCAGCGCCTTTGAAAAGGACGGCGGGTATGGCTACACCTTC; CDR3 protein: CASAFEKDGGYGYTF; V gene: TRBV6-5; J gene: TRBJ1-2; D gene: .; CDR3 length: 15; clone size: .
CDR3 DNA: TGTGCCAGCAGCTTAGATGAGCAGAACTATGGCTACACCTTC; CDR3 protein: CASSLDEQNYGYTF; V gene: TRBV7-2; J gene: TRBJ1-2; D gene: .; CDR3 length: 14; clone size: .
CDR3 DNA: TGCAGCGTTGTCAGGGGGCAAGAGACCCAGTACTTC; CDR3 protein: CSVVRGQETQYF; V gene: TRBV29-1; J gene: TRBJ2-5; D gene: TRBD1; CDR3 length: 12; clone size: once